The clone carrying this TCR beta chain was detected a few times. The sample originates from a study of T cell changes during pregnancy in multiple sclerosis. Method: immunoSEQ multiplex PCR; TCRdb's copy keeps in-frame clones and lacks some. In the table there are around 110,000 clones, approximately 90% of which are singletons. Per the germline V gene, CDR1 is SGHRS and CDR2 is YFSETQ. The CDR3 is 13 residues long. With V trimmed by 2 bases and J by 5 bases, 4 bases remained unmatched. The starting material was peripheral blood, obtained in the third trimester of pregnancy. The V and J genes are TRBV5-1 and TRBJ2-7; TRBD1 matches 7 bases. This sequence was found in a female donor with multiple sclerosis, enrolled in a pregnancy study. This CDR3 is CASSLQGLHEQYF. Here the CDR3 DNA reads TGCGCCAGCAGCTTACAGGGGTTACACGAGCAGTACTTC. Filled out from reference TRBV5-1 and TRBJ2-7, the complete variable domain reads KAGVTQTPRYLIKTRGQQVTLSCSPISGHRSVSWYQQTPGQGLQFLFEYFSETQRNKGNFPGRFSGRQFSNSRSEMNVSTLELGDSALYLCASSLQGLHEQYFGPGTRLTVT.